These T cell receptor beta chains were read from a single sample in a study of T cell responses to AZD1222 COVID-19 vaccine. TCRdb's table, derived via immunoSEQ multiplex PCR, lists solely in-frame clones and lacks some. The data contain some 130,000 clones, 70% to 90% of them seen just once; the ten biggest clones take up roughly 2.4%. Sequencing used peripheral blood, obtained on day 0 of AZD1222 vaccination. The source is an adult in good health. The CDR3 runs from the conserved cysteine through the conserved F or W. The D gene is left open where the match is weak. Not every row has a clone size; where given, it reads once, few, many or a size class.

TRBV12-3/TRBV12-4	NA	NA	TRBJ1-5	CASSFRGSGAQHF	TGTGCCAGCAGTTTCCGGGGGAGCGGGGCCCAGCATTTT
TRBV10-3	TRBD1	NA	TRBJ2-5	CAISGTGGQETQYF	TGTGCCATCAGTGGGACAGGGGGTCAAGAGACCCAGTACTTC
TRBV28	NA	NA	TRBJ1-3	CASSSGGSGNTIYF	TGTGCCAGCAGTTCCGGGGGATCTGGAAACACCATATATTTT
TRBV2	NA	NA	TRBJ1-4	CASSGGGRGADEKLFF	TGTGCCAGCAGTGGAGGGGGACGGGGGGCGGATGAAAAACTGTTTTTT
TRBV5-1	TRBD2	once	TRBJ2-7	CASSPLVQGGSEQYF	TGCGCCAGCAGCCCCCTCGTCCAGGGCGGGAGCGAGCAGTACTTC
TRBV11-1	TRBD2	NA	TRBJ2-1	CASSDGRANNEQFF	TGTGCCAGCAGTGACGGGAGGGCCAATAATGAGCAGTTCTTC
TRBV7-9	NA	NA	TRBJ1-5	CASTLTWPGNQPQHF	TGTGCCAGCACCCTCACCTGGCCGGGCAATCAGCCCCAGCATTTT
TRBV5-1	NA	NA	TRBJ2-4	CASSLEPSEAKNIQYF	TGCGCCAGCAGCTTAGAACCCTCAGAAGCCAAAAACATTCAGTACTTC
TRBV7-6	NA	NA	TRBJ1-6	CASSPSGGRHSPLHF	TGTGCCAGCAGCCCGTCGGGGGGCCGGCATTCACCCCTCCACTTT
TRBV4-1	NA	few	TRBJ1-2	CASSPPRTTNYGYTF	TGCGCCAGCAGCCCCCCCCGGACAACTAACTATGGCTACACCTTC
TRBV29-1	NA	NA	TRBJ2-3	CSGGSRGVADTQYF	TGCAGCGGCGGGTCGAGAGGGGTGGCAGATACGCAGTATTTT
TRBV24-1	NA	NA	TRBJ2-3	CATSDQLSTDTQYF	TGTGCCACCAGTGATCAACTAAGCACAGATACGCAGTATTTT
TRBV28	TRBD2	NA	TRBJ2-7	CASSLREGTYEQYF	TGTGCCAGCAGTTTAAGGGAGGGGACCTACGAGCAGTACTTC
TRBV19	NA	NA	TRBJ2-1	CASRREGEMGGNEQFF	TGTGCCAGTAGGAGGGAAGGCGAGATGGGGGGCAATGAGCAGTTCTTC
TRBV28	NA	few	TRBJ1-1	CASSLGQRYTEAFF	TGTGCCAGCAGTTTAGGACAGAGATACACTGAAGCTTTCTTT
TRBV6-5	TRBD2	once	TRBJ2-7	CASSQGTSLREQYF	TGTGCCAGCAGTCAGGGGACTAGTTTAAGGGAGCAGTACTTC
TRBV28	NA	once	TRBJ1-5	CASSLGQPQHF	TGTGCCAGCAGTTTAGGACAGCCCCAGCATTTT
TRBV6-5	TRBD1	NA	TRBJ1-2	CASSYSTGQGAGYTF	TGTGCCAGCAGTTACTCGACTGGACAGGGGGCTGGCTACACCTTC
TRBV30	TRBD1	NA	TRBJ1-1	CAWSPRSRGDTEAFF	TGTGCCTGGAGTCCCCGGTCCAGGGGGGACACTGAAGCTTTCTTT